This T cell receptor (beta chain) was found in a study of T-cell reconstitution after alpha-beta-depleted transplantation in children. Library preparation (for TCRbeta) was performed with unique molecular identifiers. TCRdb fed the PCR reads into MiXCR, producing one record per CDR3 protein. The profile covers about 610,000 distinct CDR3 sequences, with roughly 10% appearing a single time and roughly 4% taken by the ten largest. V lost 7 bases to trimming and J lost 0 bases, with 16 bases between them. The CDR3 has 16 amino acids. Germline V gives CDR1 LNHDA, CDR2 SQIVND (reference sequence). The TCR originated in a human donor who donated a stem cell graft to a child with acute myeloid leukemia. The sequencing here drew on PBMCs from the stem cell graft donor, taken from the stem cell graft. This sequence joins TRBV19 and TRBJ2-1; a weak D match, TRBD1 (5 bases). The DNA of the CDR3 is TGTGCCAGTACCGATCAGGGAAGGAGCTCCTACAATGAGCAGTTCTTC. Amino acid sequence: CASTDQGRSSYNEQFF.